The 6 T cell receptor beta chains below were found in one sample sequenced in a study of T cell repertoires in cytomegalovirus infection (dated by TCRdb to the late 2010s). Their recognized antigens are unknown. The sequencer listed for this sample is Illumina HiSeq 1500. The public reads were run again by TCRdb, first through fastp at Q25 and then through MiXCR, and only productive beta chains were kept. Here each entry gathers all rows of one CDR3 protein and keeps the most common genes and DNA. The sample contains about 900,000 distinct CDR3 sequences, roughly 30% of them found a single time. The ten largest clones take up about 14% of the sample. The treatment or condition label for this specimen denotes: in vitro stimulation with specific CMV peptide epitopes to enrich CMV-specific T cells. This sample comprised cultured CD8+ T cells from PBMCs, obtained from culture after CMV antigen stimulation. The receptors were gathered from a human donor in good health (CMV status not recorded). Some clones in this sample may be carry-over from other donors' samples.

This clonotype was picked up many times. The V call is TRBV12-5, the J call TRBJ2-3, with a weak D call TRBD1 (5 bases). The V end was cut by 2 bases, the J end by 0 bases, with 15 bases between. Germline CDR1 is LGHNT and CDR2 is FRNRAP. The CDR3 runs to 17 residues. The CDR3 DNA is TGTGCTAGTGGTTTGCCAACAGGCTTCCCTAGCACAGATACGCAGTATTTT. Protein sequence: CASGLPTGFPSTDTQYF.

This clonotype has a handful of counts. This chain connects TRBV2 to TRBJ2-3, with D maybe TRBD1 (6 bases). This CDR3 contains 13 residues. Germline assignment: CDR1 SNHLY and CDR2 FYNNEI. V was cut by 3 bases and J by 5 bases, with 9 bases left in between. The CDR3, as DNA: TGTGCCAGCAGTGATTACAGGGAAGATACGCAGTATTTT. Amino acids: CASSDYREDTQYF.

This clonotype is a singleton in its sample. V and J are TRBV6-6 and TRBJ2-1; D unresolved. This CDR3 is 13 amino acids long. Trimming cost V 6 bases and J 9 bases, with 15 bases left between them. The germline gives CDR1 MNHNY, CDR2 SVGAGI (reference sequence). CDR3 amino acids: CASSPGVLVEQFF. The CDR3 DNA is TGTGCCAGCAGCCCTGGAGTTTTGGTTGAGCAGTTCTTC.

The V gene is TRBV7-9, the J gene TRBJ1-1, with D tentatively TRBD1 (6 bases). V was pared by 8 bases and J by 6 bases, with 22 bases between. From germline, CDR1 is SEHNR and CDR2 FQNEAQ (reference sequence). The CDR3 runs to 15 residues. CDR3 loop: CASRGGSTTTSEAFF. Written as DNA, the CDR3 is TGTGCCAGCCGAGGGGGGTCCACTACCACTTCTGAAGCTTTCTTT.

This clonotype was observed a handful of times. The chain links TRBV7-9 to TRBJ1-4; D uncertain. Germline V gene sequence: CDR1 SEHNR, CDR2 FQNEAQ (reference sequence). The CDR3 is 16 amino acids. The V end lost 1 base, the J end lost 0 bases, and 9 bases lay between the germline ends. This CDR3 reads CASSLGEWPTNEKLFF. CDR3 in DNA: TGTGCCAGCAGCTTAGGCGAGTGGCCAACTAATGAAAAACTGTTTTTT.

This chain's CDR3 is CASSDPDRDGTDTQYF. The CDR3 DNA reads as TGTGCCAGCAGTGACCCGGACAGGGATGGCACAGATACGCAGTATTTT. This chain connects TRBV25-1 to TRBJ2-3; 8 positions agree with TRBD1. Germline-derived CDR1 and CDR2 are MGHDK and SYGVNS. CDR3 length: 16 amino acids. J lost 1 base, V lost 3 bases, and 6 bases had no gene match.